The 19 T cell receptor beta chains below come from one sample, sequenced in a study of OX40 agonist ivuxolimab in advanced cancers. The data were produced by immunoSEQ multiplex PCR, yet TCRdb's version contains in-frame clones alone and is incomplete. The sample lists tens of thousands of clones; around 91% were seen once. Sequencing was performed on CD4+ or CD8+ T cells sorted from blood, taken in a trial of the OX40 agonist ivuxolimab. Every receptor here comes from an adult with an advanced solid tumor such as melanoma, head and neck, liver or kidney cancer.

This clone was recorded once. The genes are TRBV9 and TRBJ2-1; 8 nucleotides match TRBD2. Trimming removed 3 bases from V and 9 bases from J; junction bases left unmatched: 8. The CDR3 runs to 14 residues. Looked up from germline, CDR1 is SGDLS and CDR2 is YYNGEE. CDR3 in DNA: TGTGCCAGCAGCGCCCCGGGACTAGGGGCTGAGCAGTTCTTC. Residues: CASSAPGLGAEQFF.

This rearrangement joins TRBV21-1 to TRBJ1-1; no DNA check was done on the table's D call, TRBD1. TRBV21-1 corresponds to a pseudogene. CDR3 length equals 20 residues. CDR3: CASSKVGSGQGAAMNTEAFF. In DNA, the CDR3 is TGTGCCAGCAGCAAAGTAGGATCGGGACAGGGGGCCGCTATGAACACTGAAGCTTTCTTT.

Here the CDR3 reads CASSLQGVARYEQYF. CDR3 in DNA: TGTGCCAGCAGCTTACAGGGGGTGGCACGCTACGAGCAGTACTTC. V is TRBV11-2 and J is TRBJ2-7, with 7 bases lining up with TRBD1. The CDR3 is made up of 15 amino acids. CDR1 SGHAT and CDR2 FQNNGV come from the germline V gene. V was clipped by 2 bases and J by 3 bases; unmatched bases: 7.

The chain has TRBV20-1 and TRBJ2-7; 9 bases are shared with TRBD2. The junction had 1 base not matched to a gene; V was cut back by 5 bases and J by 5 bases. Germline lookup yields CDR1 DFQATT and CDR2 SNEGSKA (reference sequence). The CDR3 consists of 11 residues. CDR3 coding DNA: TGCAGTGCTCTAGCGGGGCACGAGCAGTACTTC. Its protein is CSALAGHEQYF.

Here the CDR3 reads CASSNLLAGGKDTQYF. CDR3 bases: TGTGCCAGCAGCAATTTGCTAGCGGGGGGGAAAGATACGCAGTATTTT. V is TRBV21-1 and J is TRBJ2-3; TRBD2 was called by the table and not checked on the DNA. TRBV21-1 is a known pseudogene. This CDR3 is built from 16 residues.

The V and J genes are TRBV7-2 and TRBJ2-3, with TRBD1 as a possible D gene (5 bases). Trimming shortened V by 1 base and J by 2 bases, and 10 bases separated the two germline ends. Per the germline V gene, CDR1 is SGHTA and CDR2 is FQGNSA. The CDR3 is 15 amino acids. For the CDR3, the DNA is TGTGCCAGCAGCTTAGTCGGCAGGGCCACAGATACGCAGTATTTT. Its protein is CASSLVGRATDTQYF.

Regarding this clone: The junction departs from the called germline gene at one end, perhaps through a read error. For the CDR3, the DNA is TGTGCCAGCAGCTTAGAGGGTCCGAATGGAAAACTGTTTTTT. It yields the protein CASSLEGPNGKLFF. The V and J genes are TRBV7-6 and TRBJ1-4; no clear D gene. The CDR3 is 14 residues long. Per germline, CDR1 SGHVS and CDR2 FNYEAQ.

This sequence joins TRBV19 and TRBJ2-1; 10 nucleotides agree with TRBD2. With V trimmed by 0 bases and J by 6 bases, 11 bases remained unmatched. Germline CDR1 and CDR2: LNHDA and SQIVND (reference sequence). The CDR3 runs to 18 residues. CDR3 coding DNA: TGTGCCAGTAGTATAGATCGCCCTCTAGCGGGAGTTCGCAATGAGCAGTTCTTC. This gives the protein CASSIDRPLAGVRNEQFF.

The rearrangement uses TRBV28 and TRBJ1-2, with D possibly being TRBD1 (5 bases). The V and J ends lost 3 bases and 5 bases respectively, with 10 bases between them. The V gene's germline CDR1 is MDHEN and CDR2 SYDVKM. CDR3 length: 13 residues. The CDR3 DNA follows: TGTGCCAGCAGTTTGGGGACTCAGTATGGCTACACCTTC. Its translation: CASSLGTQYGYTF.

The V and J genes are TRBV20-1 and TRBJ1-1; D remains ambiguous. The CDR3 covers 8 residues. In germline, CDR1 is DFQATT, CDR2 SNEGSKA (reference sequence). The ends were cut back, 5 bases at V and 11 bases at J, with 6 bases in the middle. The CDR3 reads CSAGRAFF. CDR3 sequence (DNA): TGCAGTGCTGGAAGGGCTTTCTTT.

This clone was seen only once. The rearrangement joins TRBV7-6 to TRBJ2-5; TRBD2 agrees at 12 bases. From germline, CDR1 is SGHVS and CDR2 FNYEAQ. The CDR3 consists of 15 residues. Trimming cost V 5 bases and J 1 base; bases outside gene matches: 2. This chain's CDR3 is CASSLGLAGQETQYF. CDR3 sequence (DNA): TGTGCCAGCAGCCTGGGACTAGCGGGCCAAGAGACCCAGTACTTC.

CDR3 bases: TGTGCCAGCAGCTTAGCGGAAAGGGGATGGGGGTACGAGCAGTACTTC. Encoded protein: CASSLAERGWGYEQYF. The chain couples TRBV7-9 to TRBJ2-7, with D perhaps matching TRBD1 or TRBD2 (5 bases each). The CDR3 contains 16 residues. Germline V gene lookup returns CDR1 SEHNR and CDR2 FQNEAQ (reference sequence). With 0 bases removed from V and 4 bases from J, the gap between germline ends came to 16 bases.

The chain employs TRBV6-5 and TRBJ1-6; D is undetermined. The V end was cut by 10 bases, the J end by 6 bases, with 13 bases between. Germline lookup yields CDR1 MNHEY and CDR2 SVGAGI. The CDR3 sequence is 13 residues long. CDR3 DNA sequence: TGTGCCACGCACGATGGGGTTAATTCACCCCTCCACTTT. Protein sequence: CATHDGVNSPLHF.

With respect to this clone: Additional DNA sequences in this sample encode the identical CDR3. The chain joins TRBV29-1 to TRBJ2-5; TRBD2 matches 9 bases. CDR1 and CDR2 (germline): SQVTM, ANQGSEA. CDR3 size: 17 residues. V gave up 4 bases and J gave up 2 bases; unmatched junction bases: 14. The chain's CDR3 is CSVVPRGGQLIQETQYF. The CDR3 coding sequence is TGCAGCGTTGTACCGCGGGGGGGACAGCTAATACAAGAGACCCAGTACTTC.

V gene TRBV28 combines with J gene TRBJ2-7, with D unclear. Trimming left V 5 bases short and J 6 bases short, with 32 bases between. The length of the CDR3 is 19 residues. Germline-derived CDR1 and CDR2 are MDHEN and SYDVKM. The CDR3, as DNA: TGTGCCAGCAGTCCATCAGCTAACCTCCGGGCACCCTCCAGAGCCGAGCAGTACTTC. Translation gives CASSPSANLRAPSRAEQYF.

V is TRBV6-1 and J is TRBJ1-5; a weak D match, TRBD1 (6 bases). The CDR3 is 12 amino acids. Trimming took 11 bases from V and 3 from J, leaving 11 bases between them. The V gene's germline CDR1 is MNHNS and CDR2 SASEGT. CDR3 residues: CAAGVFNQPQHF. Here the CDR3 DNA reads TGTGCCGCAGGGGTTTTCAATCAGCCCCAGCATTTT.

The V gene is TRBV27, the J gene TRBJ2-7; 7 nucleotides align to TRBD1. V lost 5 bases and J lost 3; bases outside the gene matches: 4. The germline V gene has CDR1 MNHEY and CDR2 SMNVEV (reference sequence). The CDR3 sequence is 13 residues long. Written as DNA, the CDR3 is TGTGCCAGCAGTGTCGACAGGGACTACGAGCAGTACTTC. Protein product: CASSVDRDYEQYF.

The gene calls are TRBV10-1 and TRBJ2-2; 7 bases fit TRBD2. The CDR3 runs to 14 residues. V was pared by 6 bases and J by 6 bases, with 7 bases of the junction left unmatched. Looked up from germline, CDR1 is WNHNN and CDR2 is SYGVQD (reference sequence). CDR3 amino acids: CASSPWGGAGELFF. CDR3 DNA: TGCGCCAGCAGCCCCTGGGGGGGAGCCGGGGAGCTGTTTTTT.

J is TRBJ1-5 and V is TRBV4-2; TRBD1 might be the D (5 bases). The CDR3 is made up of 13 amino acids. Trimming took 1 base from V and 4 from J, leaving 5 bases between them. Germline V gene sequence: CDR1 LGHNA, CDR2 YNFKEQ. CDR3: CASSQGQNQPQHF. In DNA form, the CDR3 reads TGTGCCAGCAGCCAAGGACAGAATCAGCCCCAGCATTTT.